The 22 T cell receptor beta chains below come from one sample, sequenced in a study of blood T cell repertoires in COVID-19. Data came from immunoSEQ multiplex PCR; TCRdb stores just in-frame clones and leaves some out. The table shows some 96,000 clones, with roughly 90% occurring only once. The sample taken for sequencing was peripheral blood. The receptor set was obtained from a man aged 25 to 45 in a cohort sampled during active COVID-19.

V gene TRBV3-1 (or the pseudogene TRBV3-2) combines with J gene TRBJ1-4; weak D call: TRBD1 (5 bases). This CDR3 is 15 amino acids long. Deletions cut 0 bases from V and 5 bases from J, with 10 bases between. The germline V gene has CDR1 LGHDT and CDR2 YNNKEL (reference sequence). Written as DNA, the CDR3 is TGTGCCAGCAGCCAAGATCGGGGGGAGAATGAAAAACTGTTTTTT. This sequence encodes CASSQDRGENEKLFF.

This sequence joins TRBV2 and TRBJ2-6, with D maybe TRBD1 (6 bases). The CDR3 is 15 amino acids. Germline CDR1 is SNHLY and CDR2 is FYNNEI. Trimming took off 8 bases at V and 2 bases at J, with 13 bases between the two ends. CDR3 coding DNA: TGTGCCAGCGCCTCCGCAGGGGCTGGGGCCAACGTCCTGACTTTC. Its translation: CASASAGAGANVLTF.

The chain couples TRBV14 to TRBJ2-5; a weak D match, TRBD2 (6 bases). The CDR3 has 13 amino acids. The germline V and J ends were trimmed by 5 bases and 5 bases, with 12 bases remaining between them. Germline V gene data show CDR1 as SGHDN and CDR2 as FVKESK. The CDR3 region has the DNA TGTGCCAGCAGCGCGCGTCTAGCGGAGACCCAGTACTTC. Translation: CASSARLAETQYF.

About this clone itself: Different DNA sequences within this sample yield the same CDR3. V is TRBV19 and J is TRBJ1-5; TRBD1 agrees at 7 bases. Germline values: CDR1 LNHDA, CDR2 SQIVND (reference sequence). V was clipped by 3 bases and J by 5 bases; unmatched bases: 1. This CDR3 spans 13 amino acids. CDR3 sequence: CASSIQGDQPQHF. The CDR3 region has the DNA TGTGCCAGTAGTATTCAGGGGGATCAGCCCCAGCATTTT.

The chain joins TRBV2 to TRBJ1-2, with D maybe TRBD1 (6 bases). The CDR3 sequence is 14 residues long. V lost 6 bases and J 4 bases, leaving 15 bases between the germline ends. From germline, CDR1 is SNHLY and CDR2 FYNNEI. The CDR3 region has the DNA TGTGCCAGCAGCCTGGACAGAACCTCCTATGGCTACACCTTC. It encodes CASSLDRTSYGYTF.

The V gene is TRBV30, the J gene TRBJ2-1, with a weak D call TRBD2 (7 bases). The CDR3 length is 14 residues. Trimming removed 2 bases from V and 0 bases from J, with 8 bases in between. Germline V gene sequence: CDR1 GTSNPN, CDR2 SVGIG (reference sequence). CDR3 DNA: TGTGCCTGGAGTAGGGGGGGCTCCTACAATGAGCAGTTCTTC. This gives the protein CAWSRGGSYNEQFF.

This clone showed up just once. The chain carries TRBV5-1 and TRBJ2-5; 14 nucleotides agree with TRBD2. The ends lost 6 bases at V and 0 bases at J; junction bases unmatched: 7. The V gene's germline CDR1 is SGHRS and CDR2 YFSETQ. The CDR3 is 17 amino acids. The CDR3 nucleotides read TGCGCCAGCATCAATCCGACTAGCGGGGGGGACCAAGAGACCCAGTACTTC. As protein: CASINPTSGGDQETQYF.

This chain links TRBV5-6 with TRBJ2-7, with TRBD2 matching 15 bases. The CDR3 length is 16 residues. Trimming cost V 4 bases and J 3 bases; bases outside gene matches: 5. Germline V gene sequence: CDR1 SGHDT, CDR2 YYEEEE. For the CDR3, the DNA is TGTGCCAGCAGCCTCCGGACTAGCGGGGGGGTCTACGAGCAGTACTTC. Protein sequence: CASSLRTSGGVYEQYF.

V usage is TRBV19 and J usage is TRBJ2-4; possibly TRBD2 for D (5 bases). The CDR3 is 10 amino acids. Germline CDR1 and CDR2: LNHDA and SQIVND (reference sequence). This CDR3 is CAPGENIQYF. The CDR3, as DNA: TGTGCTCCCGGGGAAAACATTCAGTACTTC.

The rearrangement uses TRBV5-6 and TRBJ2-5; 9 positions match TRBD1. The V segment lost 4 bases and the J segment 4 bases; nucleotides outside the gene matches: 14. This CDR3 is 17 amino acids long. CDR1 is SGHDT, CDR2 YYEEEE, per germline. The CDR3 loop is CASSTLIPGQGRETQYF. CDR3 nucleotide sequence: TGTGCCAGCAGCACGCTGATACCGGGACAGGGACGAGAGACCCAGTACTTC. Full variable domain (rest looked up from reference TRBV5-6 and TRBJ2-5): DAGVTQSPTHLIKTRGQQVTLRCSPKSGHDTVSWYQQALGQGPQFIFQYYEEEERQRGNFPDRFSGHQFPNYSSELNVNALLLGDSALYLCASSTLIPGQGRETQYFGPGTRLLVL.

This chain connects TRBV7-9 to TRBJ2-7; 7 nucleotides align to TRBD2. J lost 4 bases, V lost 1 base, and 7 bases had no gene match. Germline V gene lookup returns CDR1 SEHNR and CDR2 FQNEAQ (reference sequence). CDR3 length: 15 amino acids. This chain's CDR3 is CASSLVPSGGYEQYF. The CDR3 coding sequence is TGTGCCAGCAGCTTAGTTCCTAGCGGAGGGTACGAGCAGTACTTC.

This chain uses TRBV28 with TRBJ1-5; weak D call: TRBD1 (5 bases). Per the germline V gene, CDR1 is MDHEN and CDR2 is SYDVKM. This CDR3 is 16 amino acids long. Trimming cost V 6 bases and J 1 base, with 16 bases left between them. The CDR3 loop reads CASSTDSLPSNQPQHF. CDR3 DNA: TGTGCCAGCAGCACAGACAGTCTCCCGAGCAATCAGCCCCAGCATTTT.

The chain couples TRBV21-1 to TRBJ2-1; the D call in the table, TRBD1, was not verified against the DNA. TRBV21-1 is a pseudogene. CDR3 length: 15 residues. The CDR3 DNA is TGTGCCAGCAACCCGGACAGGGAATCCTACAATGAGCAGTTCTTC. As protein: CASNPDRESYNEQFF.

The V gene is TRBV5-1, the J gene TRBJ1-5, with D unclear. Germline CDR1 and CDR2: SGHRS and YFSETQ. V was clipped by 0 bases and J by 7 bases, with 11 bases between them. The CDR3 covers 14 residues. CDR3 bases: TGCGCCAGCAGCTTGGACTCGGGGAACCAGCCCCAGCATTTT. It yields the protein CASSLDSGNQPQHF.

V is TRBV7-6 and J is TRBJ1-1, with 8 bases that match TRBD1. The CDR3 has 19 residues. The V gene end was trimmed by 3 bases and the J gene end by 1 base; junction bases not matched to a gene: 16. Germline loops: CDR1 SGHVS, CDR2 FNYEAQ. CDR3 nucleotide sequence: TGTGCCAGCAGCTTCTCCCGGACAGGGCCGATTATGGAGAACACTGAAGCTTTCTTT. Translating it yields CASSFSRTGPIMENTEAFF.

The rearrangement joins TRBV6-5 to TRBJ2-7, with D unclear. Germline values: CDR1 MNHEY, CDR2 SVGAGI. The CDR3 spans 13 residues. Trimming took 7 bases from V and 1 from J, leaving 11 bases between them. CDR3 region: CASTPGTSYEQYF. The CDR3 region has the DNA TGTGCCAGCACACCAGGTACTTCCTACGAGCAGTACTTC.

The chain uses TRBV5-4 and TRBJ2-7; the match to TRBD1 covers 7 bases. V lost 4 bases and J lost 0; bases outside the gene matches: 4. The CDR3 extends over 14 amino acids. Germline V gene sequence: CDR1 SGHNT, CDR2 YYREEE (reference sequence). The CDR3 nucleotides read TGTGCCAGCAGCAGCCGGGACAGCTCCTACGAGCAGTACTTC. Encoded protein: CASSSRDSSYEQYF.

V gene TRBV6-1 combines with J gene TRBJ2-1; 7 bases fit TRBD1. The CDR3 runs 13 residues. The V segment lost 2 bases and the J segment 10 bases; nucleotides outside the gene matches: 5. Germline CDR1 reads MNHNS; CDR2 reads SASEGT. The CDR3 DNA is TGTGCCAGCAGTGAAAGGGACAGTCAAGAGCAGTTCTTC. This encodes CASSERDSQEQFF.

This rearrangement joins TRBV13 to TRBJ2-3; the match to TRBD2 covers 8 bases. V gave up 0 bases and J gave up 4 bases; unmatched junction bases: 9. The CDR3 contains 17 residues. Germline CDR1 reads PRHDT; CDR2 reads FYEKMQ (reference sequence). DNA for the CDR3: TGTGCCAGCAGCTTAGGCCGGGGCGGGGGGAGAGCAGATACGCAGTATTTT. Amino acid sequence: CASSLGRGGGRADTQYF.

The rearrangement joins TRBV7-8 to TRBJ1-3, with D perhaps matching TRBD1 (6 bases). Trimming shortened V by 1 base and J by 7 bases, and 17 bases separated the two germline ends. CDR1 is SGHVS, CDR2 FQNEAQ, per germline. The CDR3 is made up of 16 amino acids. CDR3 loop: CASSLGSVGARNTIYF. As DNA, the CDR3 is TGTGCCAGCAGCTTAGGTTCAGTGGGGGCGAGGAACACCATATATTTT.

The rearrangement uses TRBV6-5 and TRBJ1-3; D uncertain. Trimming pared 0 bases from V and 2 bases from J, leaving 11 bases between. CDR3 length: 16 amino acids. The germline CDR1 and CDR2 sequences are MNHEY and SVGAGI. CDR3 sequence (DNA): TGTGCCAGCAGTTACTCCCTCAGATCCGCTGGAAACACCATATATTTT. Translating it yields CASSYSLRSAGNTIYF.

The chain's CDR3 is CASSLGFAGARTDTQYF. The DNA of the CDR3 is TGTGCCAGCAGCTTAGGCTTTGCGGGGGCCCGCACAGATACGCAGTATTTT. The rearrangement links TRBV7-2 to TRBJ2-3, with D possibly being TRBD2 (7 bases). Germline CDR1 reads SGHTA; CDR2 reads FQGNSA. The CDR3 length is 17 residues. V was cut by 1 base and J by 1 base, with 15 bases left in between.